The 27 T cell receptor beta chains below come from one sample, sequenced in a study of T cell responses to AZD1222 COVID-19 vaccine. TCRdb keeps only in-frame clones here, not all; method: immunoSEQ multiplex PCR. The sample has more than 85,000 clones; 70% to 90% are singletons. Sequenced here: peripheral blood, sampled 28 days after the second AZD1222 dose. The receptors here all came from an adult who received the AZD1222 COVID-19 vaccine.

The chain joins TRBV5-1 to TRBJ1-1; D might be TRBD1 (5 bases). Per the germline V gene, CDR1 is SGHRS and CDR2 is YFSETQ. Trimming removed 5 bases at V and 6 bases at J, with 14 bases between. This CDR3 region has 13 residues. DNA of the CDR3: TGCGCCAGCAGTTTTCAGGGCCCCCCTGAAGCTTTCTTT. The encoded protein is CASSFQGPPEAFF.

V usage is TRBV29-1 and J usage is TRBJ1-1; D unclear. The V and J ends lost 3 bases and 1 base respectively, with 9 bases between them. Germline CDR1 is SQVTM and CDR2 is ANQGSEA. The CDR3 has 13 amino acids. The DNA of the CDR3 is TGCAGCGTTGAGAAAGACAAGAACACTGAAGCTTTCTTT. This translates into CSVEKDKNTEAFF.

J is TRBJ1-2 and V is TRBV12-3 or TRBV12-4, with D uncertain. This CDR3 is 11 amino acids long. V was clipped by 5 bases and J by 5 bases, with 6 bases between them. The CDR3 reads CASSTGYGYTF. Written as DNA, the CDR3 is TGTGCCAGCAGTACTGGTTATGGCTACACCTTC.

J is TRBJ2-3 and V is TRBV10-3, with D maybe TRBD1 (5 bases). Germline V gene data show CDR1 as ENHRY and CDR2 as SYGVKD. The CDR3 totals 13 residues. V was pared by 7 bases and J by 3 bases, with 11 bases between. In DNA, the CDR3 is TGTGCCATCACAAGGGGCTCAACAGATACGCAGTATTTT. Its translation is CAITRGSTDTQYF.

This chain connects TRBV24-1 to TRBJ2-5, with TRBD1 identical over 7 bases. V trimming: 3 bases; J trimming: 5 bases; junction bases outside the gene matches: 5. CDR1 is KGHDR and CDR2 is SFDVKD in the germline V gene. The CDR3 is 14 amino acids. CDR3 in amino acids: CATSDTQGRETQYF. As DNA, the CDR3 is TGTGCCACCAGTGATACACAGGGGCGGGAGACCCAGTACTTC.

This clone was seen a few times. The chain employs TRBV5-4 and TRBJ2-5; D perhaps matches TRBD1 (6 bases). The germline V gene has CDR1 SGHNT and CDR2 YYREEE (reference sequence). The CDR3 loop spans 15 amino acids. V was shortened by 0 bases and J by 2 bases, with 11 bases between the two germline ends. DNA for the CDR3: TGTGCCAGCAGCTTGGGGGGGCCGGGGCAAGAGACCCAGTACTTC. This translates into CASSLGGPGQETQYF.

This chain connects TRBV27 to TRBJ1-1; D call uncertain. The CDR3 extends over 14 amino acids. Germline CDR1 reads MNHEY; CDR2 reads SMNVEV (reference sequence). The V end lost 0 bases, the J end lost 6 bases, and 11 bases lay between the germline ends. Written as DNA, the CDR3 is TGTGCCAGCAGTTTATCGAGGCACCACCCTGAAGCTTTCTTT. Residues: CASSLSRHHPEAFF.

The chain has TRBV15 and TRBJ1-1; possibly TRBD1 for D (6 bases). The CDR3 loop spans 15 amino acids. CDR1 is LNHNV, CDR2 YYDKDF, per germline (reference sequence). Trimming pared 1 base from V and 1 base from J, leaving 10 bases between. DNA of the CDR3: TGTGCCACCAGCAGAGGGGGGGCGGGGAACACTGAAGCTTTCTTT. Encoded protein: CATSRGGAGNTEAFF.

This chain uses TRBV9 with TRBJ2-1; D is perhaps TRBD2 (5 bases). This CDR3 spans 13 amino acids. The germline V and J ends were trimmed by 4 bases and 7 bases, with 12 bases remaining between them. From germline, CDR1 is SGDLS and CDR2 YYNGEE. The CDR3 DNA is TGTGCCAGCAGCCCAAGCGACTATAATGAGCAGTTCTTC. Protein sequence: CASSPSDYNEQFF. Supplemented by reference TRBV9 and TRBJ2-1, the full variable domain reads DSGVTQTPKHLITATGQRVTLRCSPRSGDLSVYWYQQSLDQGLQFLIQYYNGEERAKGNILERFSAQQFPDLHSELNLSSLELGDSALYFCASSPSDYNEQFFGPGTRLTVL.

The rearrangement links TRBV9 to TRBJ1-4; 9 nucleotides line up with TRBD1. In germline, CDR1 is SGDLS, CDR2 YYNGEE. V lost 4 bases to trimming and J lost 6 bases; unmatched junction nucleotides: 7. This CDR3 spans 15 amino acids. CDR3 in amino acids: CASSSVGQGYEKLFF. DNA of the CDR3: TGTGCCAGCAGCTCAGTGGGACAGGGTTATGAAAAACTGTTTTTT.

CDR3 region: CASRGGNYNSPLHF. CDR3 bases: TGTGCCAGCAGAGGAGGGAACTATAATTCACCCCTCCACTTT. The gene calls are TRBV9 and TRBJ1-6; no firm D call. The CDR3 has 14 residues. Germline CDR1 reads SGDLS; CDR2 reads YYNGEE. Trimming left V 5 bases short and J 3 bases short, with 9 bases between. Based on the CDR3 plus reference TRBV9 and TRBJ1-6, the full variable domain is DSGVTQTPKHLITATGQRVTLRCSPRSGDLSVYWYQQSLDQGLQFLIQYYNGEERAKGNILERFSAQQFPDLHSELNLSSLELGDSALYFCASRGGNYNSPLHFGNGTRLTVT.

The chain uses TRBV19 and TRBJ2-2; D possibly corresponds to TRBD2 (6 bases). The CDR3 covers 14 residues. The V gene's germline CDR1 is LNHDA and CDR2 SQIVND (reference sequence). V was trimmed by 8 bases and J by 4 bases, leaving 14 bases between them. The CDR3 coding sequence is TGTGCCAGTGGGGCGGGGCCGGGCACCGGGGAGCTGTTTTTT. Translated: CASGAGPGTGELFF.

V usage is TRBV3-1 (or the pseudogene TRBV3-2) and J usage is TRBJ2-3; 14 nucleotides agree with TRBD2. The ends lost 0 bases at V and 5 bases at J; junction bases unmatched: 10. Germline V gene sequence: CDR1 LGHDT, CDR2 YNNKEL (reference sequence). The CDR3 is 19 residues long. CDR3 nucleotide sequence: TGTGCCAGCAGCCAAGATTGGGGACTAGCGGGAGTCGCTGAAGATACGCAGTATTTT. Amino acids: CASSQDWGLAGVAEDTQYF.

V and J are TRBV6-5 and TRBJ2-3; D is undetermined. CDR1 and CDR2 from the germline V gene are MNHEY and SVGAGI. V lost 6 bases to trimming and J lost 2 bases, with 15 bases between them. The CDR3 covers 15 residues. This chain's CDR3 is CASRGNNYLTDTQYF. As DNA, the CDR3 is TGTGCCAGCAGGGGAAATAACTACCTCACAGATACGCAGTATTTT.

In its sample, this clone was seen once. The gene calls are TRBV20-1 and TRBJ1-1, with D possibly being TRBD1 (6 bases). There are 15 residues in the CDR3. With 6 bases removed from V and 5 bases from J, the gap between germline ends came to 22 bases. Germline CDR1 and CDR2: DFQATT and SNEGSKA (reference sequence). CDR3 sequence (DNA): TGCAGTGCAAGTGGGGGCGGATACAGGGAAACTGAAGCTTTCTTT. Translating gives CSASGGGYRETEAFF.

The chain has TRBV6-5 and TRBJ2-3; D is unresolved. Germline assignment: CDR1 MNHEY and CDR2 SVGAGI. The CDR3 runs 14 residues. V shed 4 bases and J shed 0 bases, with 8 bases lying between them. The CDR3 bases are TGTGCCAGCAGTTCGTGGGAAAGCACAGATACGCAGTATTTT. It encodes CASSSWESTDTQYF.

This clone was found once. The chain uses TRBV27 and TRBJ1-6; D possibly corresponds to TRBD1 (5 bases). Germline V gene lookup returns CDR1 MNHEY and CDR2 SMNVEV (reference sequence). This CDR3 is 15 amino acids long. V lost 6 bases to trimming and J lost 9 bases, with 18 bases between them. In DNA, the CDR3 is TGTGCCAGCAGCTCACGGGGGGGAAAAGGTTCACCCCTCCACTTT. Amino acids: CASSSRGGKGSPLHF.

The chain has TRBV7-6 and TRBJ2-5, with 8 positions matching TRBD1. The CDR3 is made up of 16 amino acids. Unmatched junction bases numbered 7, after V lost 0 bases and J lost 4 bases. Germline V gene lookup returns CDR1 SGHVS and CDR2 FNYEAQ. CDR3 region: CASSLATRGLRETQYF. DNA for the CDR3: TGTGCCAGCAGCTTAGCCACCAGGGGGCTTAGAGAGACCCAGTACTTC. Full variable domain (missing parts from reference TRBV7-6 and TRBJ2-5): GAGVSQSPRYKVTKRGQDVALRCDPISGHVSLYWYRQALGQGPEFLTYFNYEAQQDKSGLPNDRFSAERPEGSISTLTIQRTEQRDSAMYRCASSLATRGLRETQYFGPGTRLLVL.

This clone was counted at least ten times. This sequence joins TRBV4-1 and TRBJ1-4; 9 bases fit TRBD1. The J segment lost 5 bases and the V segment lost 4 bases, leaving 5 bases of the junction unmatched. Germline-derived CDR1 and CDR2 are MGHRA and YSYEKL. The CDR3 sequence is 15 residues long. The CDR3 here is CASSPSGTGNEKLFF. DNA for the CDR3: TGCGCCAGCAGCCCAAGCGGGACAGGGAATGAAAAACTGTTTTTT.

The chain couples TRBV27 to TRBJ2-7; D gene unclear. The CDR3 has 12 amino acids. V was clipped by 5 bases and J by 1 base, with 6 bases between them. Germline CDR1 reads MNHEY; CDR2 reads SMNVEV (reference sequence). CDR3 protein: CASSGASYEQYF. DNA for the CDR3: TGTGCCAGCAGTGGAGCTTCCTACGAGCAGTACTTC.

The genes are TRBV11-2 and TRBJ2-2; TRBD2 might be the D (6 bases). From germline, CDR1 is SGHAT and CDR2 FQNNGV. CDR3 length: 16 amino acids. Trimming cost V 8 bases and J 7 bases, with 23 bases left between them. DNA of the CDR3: TGTGCCAGCCCATTAGGAGGGGCAGGGTCGGTCGGGGAGCTGTTTTTT. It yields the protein CASPLGGAGSVGELFF.

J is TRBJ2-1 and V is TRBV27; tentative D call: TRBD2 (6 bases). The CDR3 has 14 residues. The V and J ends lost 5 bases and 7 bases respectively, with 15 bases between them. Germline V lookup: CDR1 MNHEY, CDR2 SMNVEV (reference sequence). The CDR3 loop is CASSTRLGGNEQFF. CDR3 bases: TGTGCCAGCAGTACTAGACTAGGCGGTAATGAGCAGTTCTTC.

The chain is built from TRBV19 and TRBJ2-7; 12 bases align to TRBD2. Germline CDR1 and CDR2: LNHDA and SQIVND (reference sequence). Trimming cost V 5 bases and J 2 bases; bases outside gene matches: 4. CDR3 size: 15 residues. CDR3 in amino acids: CASSSRLAGAYEQYF. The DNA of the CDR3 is TGTGCCAGTAGTTCCCGACTAGCGGGAGCCTACGAGCAGTACTTC.

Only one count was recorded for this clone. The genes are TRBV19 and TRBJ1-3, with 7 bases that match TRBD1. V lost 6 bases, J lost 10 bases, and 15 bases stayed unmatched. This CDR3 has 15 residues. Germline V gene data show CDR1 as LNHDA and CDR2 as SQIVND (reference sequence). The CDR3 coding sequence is TGTGCCAGTAGAAGGGGGCGACAGATGGTCGGTACCATATATTTT. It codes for CASRRGRQMVGTIYF.

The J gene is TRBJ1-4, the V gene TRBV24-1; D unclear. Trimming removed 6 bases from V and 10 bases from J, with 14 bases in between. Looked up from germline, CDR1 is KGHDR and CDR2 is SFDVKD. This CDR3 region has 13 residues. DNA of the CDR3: TGTGCCACCAGTCAACGATCCGGGAGAAAACTGTTTTTT. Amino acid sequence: CATSQRSGRKLFF.

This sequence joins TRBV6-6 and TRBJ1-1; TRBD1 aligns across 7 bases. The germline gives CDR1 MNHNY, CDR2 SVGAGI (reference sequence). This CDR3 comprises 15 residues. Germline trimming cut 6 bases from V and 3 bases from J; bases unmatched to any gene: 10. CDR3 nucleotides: TGTGCCAGCAGAGTCAGGGGGGACCGGGACACTGAAGCTTTCTTT. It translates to CASRVRGDRDTEAFF.

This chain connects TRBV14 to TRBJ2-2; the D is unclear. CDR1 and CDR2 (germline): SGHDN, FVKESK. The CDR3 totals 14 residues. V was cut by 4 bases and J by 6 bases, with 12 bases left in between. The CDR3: CASSPFGRAGELFF. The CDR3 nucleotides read TGTGCCAGCAGCCCCTTTGGTCGCGCCGGGGAGCTGTTTTTT.